One and the same sample provided the 26 T cell receptor beta chains below, sequenced in a study of blood T cell repertoires in COVID-19. Measured with immunoSEQ multiplex PCR; TCRdb has only the in-frame clones, and not every one. The sample has roughly 200,000 clones; around 86% are singletons. Sequencing was performed on peripheral blood. These receptors all come from a woman aged 45 to 65 with COVID-19, enrolled during active disease.

By frequency in the sample, this clone is medium-sized (0.01 to 0.1%). Other nucleotide sequences in the sample specify the same CDR3. The chain uses TRBV15 and TRBJ1-5, with D perhaps TRBD1 (6 bases). Germline-derived CDR1 and CDR2 are LNHNV and YYDKDF (reference sequence). The CDR3 runs to 15 residues. V shed 2 bases and J shed 6 bases, with 14 bases lying between them. DNA of the CDR3: TGTGCCACCAGCAGACCTACAGGGAGGGGTCAGCCCCAGCATTTT. This encodes CATSRPTGRGQPQHF.

This clone was seen a single time. V gene TRBV5-1 combines with J gene TRBJ1-1; D is undetermined. V shed 1 base and J shed 2 bases, with 6 bases lying between them. CDR1 and CDR2 from the germline V gene are SGHRS and YFSETQ. The length of the CDR3 is 13 residues. The CDR3 nucleotides are TGCGCCAGCAGCTTGTTGCGAAACACTGAAGCTTTCTTT. This encodes CASSLLRNTEAFF.

The chain carries TRBV5-8 and TRBJ1-1; TRBD1 aligns across 7 bases. From germline, CDR1 is SGHTS and CDR2 YDEGEE. The CDR3 is 16 residues long. Trimming cost V 5 bases and J 0 bases; bases outside gene matches: 10. In DNA, the CDR3 is TGTGCCAGCAGGACAGGGTGGGGAAGAATGAACACTGAAGCTTTCTTT. Encoded protein: CASRTGWGRMNTEAFF. Full variable domain (outside the CDR3, taken from reference TRBV5-8 and TRBJ1-1): EAGVTQSPTHLIKTRGQQATLRCSPISGHTSVYWYQQALGLGLQFLLWYDEGEERNRGNFPPRFSGRQFPNYSSELNVNALELEDSALYLCASRTGWGRMNTEAFFGQGTRLTVV.

This clone was observed once. This chain joins TRBV4-3 and TRBJ2-3; no firm D call. The V and J ends lost 0 bases and 6 bases respectively, with 16 bases between them. CDR1 is LGHNA, CDR2 YSLEER, per germline. The CDR3 is 16 residues long. In DNA, the CDR3 is TGCGCCAGCAGCCAAGATAACCCTTCCGCGGTGGATACGCAGTATTTT. Translation: CASSQDNPSAVDTQYF.

This rearrangement joins TRBV24-1 to TRBJ1-6; D gene uncertain. Germline V gives CDR1 KGHDR, CDR2 SFDVKD. This CDR3 spans 18 amino acids. V gave up 2 bases and J gave up 7 bases, with 20 bases separating them. Here the CDR3 reads CATSDSFPMGPQNSPLHF. The CDR3, as DNA: TGTGCCACCAGTGATTCCTTCCCAATGGGCCCGCAGAATTCACCCCTCCACTTT.

A few counts support this clone. V usage is TRBV7-9 and J usage is TRBJ1-3; D might be TRBD1 (6 bases). Trimming stripped 5 bases from V and 0 bases from J, with 17 bases between. Per germline, CDR1 SEHNR and CDR2 FQNEAQ (reference sequence). CDR3 size: 17 residues. For the CDR3, the DNA is TGTGCCAGCAGCCCCTTGGCAGGGGAGACCTCTGGAAACACCATATATTTT. Translating gives CASSPLAGETSGNTIYF. Variable domain in full (rest from reference TRBV7-9 and TRBJ1-3): DTGVSQNPRHKITKRGQNVTFRCDPISEHNRLYWYRQTLGQGPEFLTYFQNEAQLEKSRLLSDRFSAERPKGSFSTLEIQRTEQGDSAMYLCASSPLAGETSGNTIYFGEGSWLTVV.

This clone was detected once. The CDR3 sequence is CASSQDRGMSTEAFF. The DNA of the CDR3 is TGCGCCAGCAGCCAGGACAGGGGAATGAGCACTGAAGCTTTCTTT. V usage is TRBV4-1 and J usage is TRBJ1-1; 9 positions match TRBD1. This CDR3 region has 15 residues. Germline V CDR1 and CDR2: MGHRA, YSYEKL. J lost 4 bases, V lost 3 bases, and 6 bases had no gene match.

The chain couples TRBV21-1 to TRBJ2-4; the table's D call of TRBD1 was not tested on the DNA. TRBV21-1 is a known pseudogene. The CDR3 is made up of 17 amino acids. In DNA form, the CDR3 reads TGTGCCACCCGGGGAATGGGACAACTTTTAGCCAAAAACATTCAGTACTTC. It encodes CATRGMGQLLAKNIQYF.

This clone was detected once. This rearrangement joins TRBV7-2 to TRBJ1-1; the match to TRBD1 covers 7 bases. After removal of 8 bases from V and 0 bases from J, the junction contained 9 bases not matched to a gene. CDR3 size: 15 residues. Germline values: CDR1 SGHTA, CDR2 FQGNSA. The CDR3 sequence: CASVRGEVMNTEAFF. For the CDR3, the DNA is TGTGCCAGCGTCAGGGGGGAAGTGATGAACACTGAAGCTTTCTTT.

The chain has TRBV11-3 and TRBJ2-2; 8 nucleotides align to TRBD1. Trimming cost V 0 bases and J 9 bases; bases outside gene matches: 9. CDR3 length: 16 amino acids. In germline, CDR1 is SGHNT, CDR2 YENEEA. CDR3 sequence reads: CASSLDPTGGSRELFF. The CDR3 bases are TGTGCCAGCAGCTTAGATCCAACAGGGGGGAGTCGGGAGCTGTTTTTT.

V and J are TRBV7-2 and TRBJ2-4; 8 bases match TRBD2. The CDR3 is 15 residues long. Germline CDR1 reads SGHTA; CDR2 reads FQGNSA. Trimming took 4 bases from V and 8 from J; bases not matched to a gene: 10. CDR3: CASSSISGARDIQYF. The CDR3 DNA is TGTGCCAGCAGCTCTATTAGCGGGGCAAGGGACATTCAGTACTTC.

This chain links TRBV4-1 with TRBJ1-3; D is unresolved. The ends were cut back, 0 bases at V and 2 bases at J, with 17 bases in the middle. Per the germline V gene, CDR1 is MGHRA and CDR2 is YSYEKL. This CDR3 spans 18 amino acids. The CDR3 spells CASSQDRFFESAGNTIYF. CDR3 DNA: TGCGCCAGCAGCCAAGATCGGTTTTTCGAGAGCGCTGGAAACACCATATATTTT.

V is TRBV24-1 and J is TRBJ2-3, with 7 bases matching TRBD2. The CDR3 loop spans 13 amino acids. CDR1 is KGHDR and CDR2 is SFDVKD in the germline V gene. J lost 8 bases, V lost 7 bases, and 8 bases had no gene match. The CDR3 sequence: CATSATWGGTQYF. CDR3 in DNA: TGTGCCACCAGCGCTACATGGGGGGGTACGCAGTATTTT.

The chain is built from TRBV5-1 and TRBJ2-7; 12 bases are shared with TRBD1. The length of the CDR3 is 14 residues. Trimming took 4 bases from V and 5 from J; bases not matched to a gene: 4. Germline values: CDR1 SGHRS, CDR2 YFSETQ. The CDR3 here is CASSPGTGGNEQYF. In nucleotides, the CDR3 is TGCGCCAGCAGCCCCGGGACAGGGGGCAACGAGCAGTACTTC.

The chain employs TRBV30 and TRBJ2-6; D is possibly TRBD1 (7 bases). The germline V gene has CDR1 GTSNPN and CDR2 SVGIG (reference sequence). V gave up 3 bases and J gave up 1 base, with 10 bases separating them. The CDR3 loop spans 15 amino acids. For the CDR3, the DNA is TGTGCCTGGAGCAGGGGGGTATCTGGGGCCAACGTCCTGACTTTC. This encodes CAWSRGVSGANVLTF.

This sequence joins TRBV28 and TRBJ1-6, with 10 bases aligning to TRBD1. This CDR3 is 18 amino acids long. V dropped 7 bases and J dropped 0; count of bases not matched to a gene: 9. Germline V gene sequence: CDR1 MDHEN, CDR2 SYDVKM. The chain's CDR3 is CASKRWTGGFSYNSPLHF. For the CDR3, the DNA is TGTGCCAGCAAGAGATGGACAGGGGGTTTCTCCTATAATTCACCCCTCCACTTT.

This chain links TRBV28 with TRBJ1-2; D may be TRBD1 (6 bases). Trimming took off 5 bases at V and 1 base at J, with 14 bases between the two ends. This CDR3 contains 15 residues. The V gene's germline CDR1 is MDHEN and CDR2 SYDVKM. CDR3 nucleotides: TGTGCCAGCAGTCGCCGGGACACCATTAACTATGGCTACACCTTC. Its protein is CASSRRDTINYGYTF.

This rearrangement joins TRBV9 to TRBJ1-4; D is ambiguous. V lost 7 bases to trimming and J lost 3 bases, with 10 bases between them. There are 13 residues in the CDR3. CDR1 is SGDLS, CDR2 YYNGEE, per germline. The CDR3 region has the DNA TGTGCCAGCTCGCGGGGATCTAATGAAAAACTGTTTTTT. Its translation is CASSRGSNEKLFF.

This clone has just a few counts. V and J are TRBV7-2 and TRBJ2-2; TRBD2 aligns across 9 bases. Germline V gives CDR1 SGHTA, CDR2 FQGNSA. The J segment lost 4 bases and the V segment lost 3 bases, leaving 3 bases of the junction unmatched. The CDR3 runs to 15 residues. CDR3 region: CASSFAGGVTGELFF. CDR3 in DNA: TGTGCCAGCAGCTTCGCGGGGGGGGTCACCGGGGAGCTGTTTTTT.

This clone was picked up one time. The rearrangement joins TRBV15 to TRBJ2-7, with 11 nucleotides matching TRBD2. J gave up 3 bases and V 5 bases, and 6 bases lay outside the gene matches. Germline assignment: CDR1 LNHNV and CDR2 YYDKDF (reference sequence). CDR3 length equals 15 residues. The CDR3 coding sequence is TGTGCCACCAGCGGTCTAGCGGGGGGCCTCTACGAGCAGTACTTC. Amino acids: CATSGLAGGLYEQYF.

The J gene is TRBJ2-2, the V gene TRBV27, with TRBD2 identical over 14 bases. V lost 5 bases to trimming and J lost 5 bases; unmatched junction nucleotides: 16. The CDR3 extends over 20 amino acids. Germline assignment: CDR1 MNHEY and CDR2 SMNVEV (reference sequence). CDR3 region: CASSPQTGTSGGRGTGELFF. DNA of the CDR3: TGTGCCAGCAGTCCTCAGACAGGGACTAGCGGGGGCCGAGGGACCGGGGAGCTGTTTTTT.

The chain is built from TRBV3-1 (or the pseudogene TRBV3-2) and TRBJ2-2; D not resolved. The CDR3 has 11 amino acids. The germline CDR1 and CDR2 sequences are LGHDT and YNNKEL (reference sequence). V was clipped by 3 bases and J by 9 bases, with 5 bases between them. In DNA form, the CDR3 reads TGTGCCAGCAGCCAGTATAGGGAGCTGTTTTTT. This codes for CASSQYRELFF.

CDR3 nucleotide sequence: TGTGCCAGCAGCTTCTCCGGGACAGGGGACTATGGCTACACCTTC. As protein: CASSFSGTGDYGYTF. J is TRBJ1-2 and V is TRBV7-6; 10 bases agree with TRBD1. CDR1 and CDR2 from the germline V gene are SGHVS and FNYEAQ. There are 15 residues in the CDR3. V lost 3 bases and J lost 3; bases outside the gene matches: 4.

The chain employs TRBV2 and TRBJ2-5, with a possible D match to TRBD1 (5 bases). Germline CDR1 and CDR2: SNHLY and FYNNEI. Trimming took off 8 bases at V and 5 bases at J, with 12 bases between the two ends. The CDR3 contains 12 residues. CDR3 coding DNA: TGTGCCAGCCAGGGTGGGGCCGAGACCCAGTACTTC. Its translation is CASQGGAETQYF.

This rearrangement joins TRBV5-4 to TRBJ2-5, with a possible D match to TRBD2 (5 bases). Germline assignment: CDR1 SGHNT and CDR2 YYREEE (reference sequence). The CDR3 has 15 residues. The V gene lost 3 bases and the J gene lost 1 base, with 13 bases spanning the gap. The DNA for the CDR3 is TGTGCCAGCAGCTCGCGGGCCCTTAGCCAAGAGACCCAGTACTTC. It codes for CASSSRALSQETQYF.

The chain carries TRBV6-2 or TRBV6-3 and TRBJ2-7; 8 bases match TRBD1. The V segment lost 6 bases and the J segment 2 bases; nucleotides outside the gene matches: 6. Germline assignment: CDR1 MNHEY and CDR2 SVGEGT. The CDR3 runs to 14 residues. CDR3 coding DNA: TGTGCCAGCAGCCGATGGACAGGGACCTACGAGCAGTACTTC. Translating it yields CASSRWTGTYEQYF.